One sample yielded the 24 T cell receptor beta chains listed below, sequenced in a study of T cells in Graves' hyperthyroidism and ophthalmopathy. It was RNA transcripts that yielded the amplified TCR beta CDR3 regions. A first-round RT-PCR of the TCR CDR3 used the HTBI primer set. Each CDR3 protein gets one entry after TCRdb re-called the multiplex PCR reads with MiXCR. The data contain about 840,000 distinct CDR3 sequences, 35% to 45% of them seen just once; the ten biggest clones take up more than 7%. Specimen: blood. The origin of the receptors is a man between 18 and 35 years old with Graves' hyperthyroidism.

The chain recombines TRBV14 with TRBJ1-1; D is possibly TRBD1 (6 bases). Per the germline V gene, CDR1 is SGHDN and CDR2 is FVKESK. V was clipped by 0 bases and J by 6 bases, with 17 bases between them. The CDR3 has 16 residues. CDR3 region: CASSQDLGTFPAEAFF. CDR3 bases: TGTGCCAGCAGCCAAGATTTAGGGACATTCCCCGCTGAAGCTTTCTTT. Using reference TRBV14 and TRBJ1-1 for the parts outside the CDR3, the full variable domain is EAGVTQFPSHSVIEKGQTVTLRCDPISGHDNLYWYRRVMGKEIKFLLHFVKESKQDESGMPNNRFLAERTGGTYSTLKVQPAELEDSGVYFCASSQDLGTFPAEAFFGQGTRLTVV.

Of note for this clonotype: The junction shows a germline mismatch at one end, possibly a read error. The rearrangement joins TRBV7-9 to TRBJ1-2; D unclear. The CDR3 is made up of 13 amino acids. Germline CDR1 and CDR2: SEHNR and FQNEAQ (reference sequence). In DNA, the CDR3 is TGTGCCAGCAGCTTGGGCAGGTCCTATGACTACACCTTC. This encodes CASSLGRSYDYTF.

With respect to this clonotype: One base away lies a much larger clone, so this may be a sequencing read error. The chain is built from TRBV7-2 and TRBJ2-5; D perhaps matches TRBD2 (5 bases). This CDR3 is built from 14 residues. Germline V CDR1 and CDR2: SGHTA, FQGNSA. The CDR3 loop is CASSFWETGETRYF. The CDR3 DNA reads as TGTGCCAGCAGCTTTTGGGAGACCGGAGAGACCCGGTACTTC. The variable domain in full, completed from reference TRBV7-2 and TRBJ2-5, reads GAGVSQSPSNKVTEKGKDVELRCDPISGHTALYWYRQSLGQGLEFLIYFQGNSAPDKSGLPSDRFSAERTGGSVSTLTIQRTQQEDSAVYLCASSFWETGETRYFGPGTRLLVL.

This clonotype was counted ten times or more. This rearrangement joins TRBV29-1 to TRBJ2-2; tentatively, D is TRBD1 (6 bases). CDR1 is SQVTM and CDR2 is ANQGSEA in the germline V gene. The CDR3 totals 13 residues. V was clipped by 4 bases and J by 1 base, with 7 bases between them. CDR3 loop: CSVGDMNTGELFF. CDR3 in DNA: TGCAGCGTTGGGGACATGAACACCGGGGAGCTGTTTTTT.

The genes are TRBV30 and TRBJ1-5, with 7 bases that match TRBD1. V lost 4 bases and J lost 0; bases outside the gene matches: 6. Germline-derived CDR1 and CDR2 are GTSNPN and SVGIG (reference sequence). The length of the CDR3 is 15 residues. The CDR3 DNA sequence: TGTGCCTGGACGCCAGGGACAGCTAGCAATCAGCCCCAGCATTTT. This sequence encodes CAWTPGTASNQPQHF.

V gene TRBV9 combines with J gene TRBJ1-4, with D perhaps matching TRBD1 (6 bases). Germline-derived CDR1 and CDR2 are SGDLS and YYNGEE. The CDR3 sequence is 16 residues long. V lost 0 bases and J 4 bases, leaving 13 bases between the germline ends. The CDR3 DNA sequence: TGTGCCAGCAGCGTAGAGGATGGGGGCTATAATGAAAAACTGTTTTTT. Its translation: CASSVEDGGYNEKLFF.

V usage is TRBV10-3 and J usage is TRBJ2-2; D tentatively fits TRBD1 or TRBD2 (5 bases each). Trimming cost V 6 bases and J 8 bases, with 10 bases left between them. The CDR3 is 12 residues long. Germline lookup yields CDR1 ENHRY and CDR2 SYGVKD. The CDR3 loop reads CAISLREGELFF. The CDR3 DNA reads TGTGCCATCAGCCTCAGGGAGGGGGAGCTGTTTTTT.

This chain uses TRBV19 with TRBJ1-2, with D unresolved. From germline, CDR1 is LNHDA and CDR2 SQIVND (reference sequence). The CDR3 has 13 residues. The CDR3: CAAAFPSNYGYTF. The CDR3 region has the DNA TGTGCGGCGGCCTTTCCCTCTAACTATGGCTACACCTTC.

This clonotype was counted ten times or more. The rearrangement joins TRBV15 to TRBJ1-1; possible D gene TRBD1, 5 bases. Germline assignment: CDR1 LNHNV and CDR2 YYDKDF (reference sequence). Trimming removed 1 base from V and 3 bases from J, with 12 bases in between. This CDR3 comprises 15 residues. The CDR3 DNA reads as TGTGCCACCAGCAGAGTGTCTGAAGGGGACACTGAAGCTTTCTTT. It yields the protein CATSRVSEGDTEAFF.

The chain combines TRBV6-6 with TRBJ2-7, with TRBD2 as a possible D gene (7 bases). CDR1 MNHNY and CDR2 SVGAGI come from the germline V gene (reference sequence). V was pared by 6 bases and J by 2 bases, with 17 bases between. CDR3 length: 15 amino acids. The CDR3 protein is CASRGASGPTYEQYF. DNA for the CDR3: TGTGCCAGCAGGGGGGCTAGCGGACCTACCTACGAGCAGTACTTC.

The V and J genes are TRBV9 and TRBJ1-2; no clear D. The V gene's germline CDR1 is SGDLS and CDR2 YYNGEE. The CDR3 covers 18 residues. Trimming removed 0 bases at V and 3 bases at J, with 21 bases between. CDR3 DNA: TGTGCCAGCAGCGTAGTTTCAGCTAATCGCCCATCGGACTATGGCTACACCTTC. Protein sequence: CASSVVSANRPSDYGYTF.

The V call is TRBV7-6, the J call TRBJ1-1; no clear D gene. Germline CDR1 SGHVS, CDR2 FNYEAQ. CDR3 length: 14 residues. V was pared by 7 bases and J by 3 bases, with 15 bases between. The CDR3 reads CASTQELRDTEAFF. CDR3 nucleotides: TGTGCCAGCACCCAAGAGCTGCGTGACACTGAAGCTTTCTTT.

The J gene is TRBJ1-2, the V gene TRBV7-8; D may be TRBD1 (5 bases). Germline-derived CDR1 and CDR2 are SGHVS and FQNEAQ. This CDR3 comprises 14 residues. Trimming cost V 5 bases and J 7 bases, with 17 bases left between them. CDR3 sequence reads: CASSPSSGRGGYTF. The CDR3 DNA reads TGTGCCAGCAGCCCCTCATCAGGGCGGGGTGGCTACACCTTC.

This clonotype was picked up a small number of times. The rearrangement links TRBV11-2 to TRBJ2-2; D might be TRBD1 (5 bases). CDR3 length equals 14 residues. Germline-derived CDR1 and CDR2 are SGHAT and FQNNGV. V lost 5 bases and J lost 7, with 14 bases in between. CDR3 nucleotide sequence: TGTGCCAGCAGCCCACTGGCAGGGCACGGGGAGCTGTTTTTT. Amino acids: CASSPLAGHGELFF.

The chain joins TRBV29-1 to TRBJ2-3, with 10 bases aligning to TRBD2. This CDR3 spans 18 amino acids. Germline V gene sequence: CDR1 SQVTM, CDR2 ANQGSEA. V lost 0 bases and J lost 4; bases outside the gene matches: 13. The DNA for the CDR3 is TGCAGCGTTGAAGATGACGGGACTAGCGTCTTAACGTCAGATACGCAGTATTTT. As protein: CSVEDDGTSVLTSDTQYF.

This clonotype was observed many times. The chain recombines TRBV29-1 with TRBJ1-4; no definite D call. The CDR3 spans 12 residues. The ends were cut back, 6 bases at V and 4 bases at J, with 9 bases in the middle. The germline V gene encodes CDR1 SQVTM and CDR2 ANQGSEA. CDR3 nucleotide sequence: TGCAGCGTGTCGTTGAATAATGAAAAACTGTTTTTT. It encodes CSVSLNNEKLFF.

This chain connects TRBV15 to TRBJ2-5; D is unresolved. The CDR3 runs 14 residues. The germline CDR1 and CDR2 sequences are LNHNV and YYDKDF (reference sequence). Trimming left V 5 bases short and J 6 bases short, with 16 bases between. The CDR3 loop reads CATSVDPQAKTQYF. CDR3 coding DNA: TGTGCCACCAGCGTTGACCCCCAGGCCAAGACCCAGTACTTC. The full variable domain, its missing parts supplied by reference TRBV15 and TRBJ2-5, is DAMVIQNPRYQVTQFGKPVTLSCSQTLNHNVMYWYQQKSSQAPKLLFHYYDKDFNNEADTPDNFQSRRPNTSFCFLDIRSPGLGDTAMYLCATSVDPQAKTQYFGPGTRLLVL.

The J gene is TRBJ1-4, the V gene TRBV7-9, with 9 positions matching TRBD1. The trim removed 11 bases at V and 12 bases at J, leaving 10 bases unmatched. The CDR3 loop spans 12 amino acids. The germline V gene has CDR1 SEHNR and CDR2 FQNEAQ (reference sequence). CDR3 amino acids: CAVRDRVRELFF. Written as DNA, the CDR3 is TGTGCCGTCCGGGACAGGGTGCGGGAACTGTTTTTT.

Many counts were recorded for this clonotype. The chain combines TRBV20-1 with TRBJ2-7; 8 positions agree with TRBD1. CDR1 and CDR2 (germline): DFQATT, SNEGSKA (reference sequence). V lost 1 base to trimming and J lost 4 bases; unmatched junction nucleotides: 6. There are 14 residues in the CDR3. The CDR3 here is CSARGGQGPYEQYF. Written as DNA, the CDR3 is TGCAGTGCTAGAGGCGGACAGGGCCCTTACGAGCAGTACTTC.

A remark on this clonotype: Being one base from a much bigger clone, this may be a read error. The J gene is TRBJ1-2, the V gene TRBV20-1; 7 bases agree with TRBD1. The germline CDR1 and CDR2 sequences are DFQATT and SNEGSKA (reference sequence). J gave up 11 bases and V 6 bases, and 12 bases lay outside the gene matches. The CDR3 has 12 residues. The CDR3 sequence: CSAATGNRRYTF. CDR3 DNA sequence: TGCAGTGCGGCGACAGGGAATAGGAGGTACACCTTC.

This clonotype has a count of ten or more. The germline gene is not matched at one end of the junction; a read error may be the cause. The rearrangement links TRBV2 to TRBJ1-1; D is unclear. Germline CDR1 and CDR2: SNHLY and FYNNEI. The CDR3 consists of 12 residues. The CDR3, as DNA: TGTGCCAGCAGTGACCCTGGGGAGCGACCACCTTTT. It specifies CASSDPGERPPF.

The chain has TRBV5-4 and TRBJ2-5; no clear D. In germline, CDR1 is SGHNT, CDR2 YYREEE (reference sequence). V was trimmed by 7 bases and J by 5 bases, leaving 12 bases between them. This CDR3 region has 12 residues. CDR3 protein: CASGSPSETQYF. DNA for the CDR3: TGTGCCAGCGGCAGCCCGTCCGAGACCCAGTACTTC. Filled out from reference TRBV5-4 and TRBJ2-5, the complete variable domain reads ETGVTQSPTHLIKTRGQQVTLRCSSQSGHNTVSWYQQALGQGPQFIFQYYREEENGRGNFPPRFSGLQFPNYSSELNVNALELDDSALYLCASGSPSETQYFGPGTRLLVL.

The gene calls are TRBV19 and TRBJ1-5; unclear D gene. The CDR3 is made up of 16 amino acids. The germline gives CDR1 LNHDA, CDR2 SQIVND (reference sequence). V was shortened by 0 bases and J by 2 bases, with 11 bases between the two germline ends. CDR3: CASSIEKGIGNQPQHF. CDR3 nucleotide sequence: TGTGCCAGTAGTATAGAGAAAGGAATCGGCAATCAGCCCCAGCATTTT.

This clonotype was picked up a small number of times. The gene calls are TRBV12-5 and TRBJ1-1; D unresolved. V was trimmed by 1 base and J by 2 bases, leaving 5 bases between them. This CDR3 is built from 13 residues. Germline values: CDR1 LGHNT, CDR2 FRNRAP. The CDR3 region has the DNA TGTGCTAGTGGTTTGGGGGCAAACACTGAAGCTTTCTTT. It codes for CASGLGANTEAFF. Variable domain in full (rest from reference TRBV12-5 and TRBJ1-1): DARVTQTPRHKVTEMGQEVTMRCQPILGHNTVFWYRQTMMQGLELLAYFRNRAPLDDSGMPKDRFSAEMPDATLATLKIQPSEPRDSAVYFCASGLGANTEAFFGQGTRLTVV.